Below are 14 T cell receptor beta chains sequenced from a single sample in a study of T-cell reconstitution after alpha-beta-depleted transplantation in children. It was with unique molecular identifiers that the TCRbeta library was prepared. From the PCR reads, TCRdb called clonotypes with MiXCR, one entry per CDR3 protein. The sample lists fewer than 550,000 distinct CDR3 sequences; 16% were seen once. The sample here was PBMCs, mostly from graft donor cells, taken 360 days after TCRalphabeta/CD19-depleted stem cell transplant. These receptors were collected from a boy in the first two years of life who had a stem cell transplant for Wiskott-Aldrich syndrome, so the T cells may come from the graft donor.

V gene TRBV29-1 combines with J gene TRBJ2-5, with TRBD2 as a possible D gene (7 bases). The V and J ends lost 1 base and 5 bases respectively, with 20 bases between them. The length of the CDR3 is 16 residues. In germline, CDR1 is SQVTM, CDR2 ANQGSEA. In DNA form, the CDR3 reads TGCAGCGTTGAAGCGCCAAGAGGGGGGGTTCGGGAGACCCAGTACTTC. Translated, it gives CSVEAPRGGVRETQYF.

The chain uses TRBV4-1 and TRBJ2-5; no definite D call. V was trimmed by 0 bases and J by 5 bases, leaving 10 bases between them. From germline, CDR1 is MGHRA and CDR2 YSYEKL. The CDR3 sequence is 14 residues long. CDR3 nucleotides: TGCGCCAGCAGCCAAGATGAGTGGCGGGAGACCCAGTACTTC. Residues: CASSQDEWRETQYF.

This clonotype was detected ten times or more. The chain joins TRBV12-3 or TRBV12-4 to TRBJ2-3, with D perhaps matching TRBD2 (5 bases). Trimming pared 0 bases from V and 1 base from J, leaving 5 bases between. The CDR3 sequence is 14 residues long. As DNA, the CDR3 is TGTGCCAGCAGTTTAGCGGGAGGCACAGATACGCAGTATTTT. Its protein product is CASSLAGGTDTQYF.

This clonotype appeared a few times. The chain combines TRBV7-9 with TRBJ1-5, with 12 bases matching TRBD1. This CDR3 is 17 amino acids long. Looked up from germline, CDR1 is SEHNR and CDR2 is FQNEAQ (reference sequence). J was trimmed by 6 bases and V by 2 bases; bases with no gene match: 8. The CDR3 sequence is CASSLHSGTGGGQPQHF. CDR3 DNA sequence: TGTGCCAGCAGCTTACATTCCGGGACAGGGGGCGGTCAGCCCCAGCATTTT.

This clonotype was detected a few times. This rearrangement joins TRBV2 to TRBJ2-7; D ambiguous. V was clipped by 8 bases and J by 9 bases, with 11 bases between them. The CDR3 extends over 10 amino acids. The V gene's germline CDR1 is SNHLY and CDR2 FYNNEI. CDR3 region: CASEDVGQYF. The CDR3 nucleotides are TGTGCCAGCGAGGACGTTGGGCAGTACTTC. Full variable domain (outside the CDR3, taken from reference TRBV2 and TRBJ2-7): EPEVTQTPSHQVTQMGQEVILRCVPISNHLYFYWYRQILGQKVEFLVSFYNNEISEKSEIFDDQFSVERPDGSNFTLKIRSTKLEDSAMYFCASEDVGQYFGPGTRLTVT.

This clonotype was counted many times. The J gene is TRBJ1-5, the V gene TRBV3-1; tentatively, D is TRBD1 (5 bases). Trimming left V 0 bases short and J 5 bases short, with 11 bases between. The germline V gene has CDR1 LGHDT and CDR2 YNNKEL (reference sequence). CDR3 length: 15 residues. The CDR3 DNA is TGTGCCAGCAGCCAAGATTTGGGACCGGATCAGCCCCAGCATTTT. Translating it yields CASSQDLGPDQPQHF.

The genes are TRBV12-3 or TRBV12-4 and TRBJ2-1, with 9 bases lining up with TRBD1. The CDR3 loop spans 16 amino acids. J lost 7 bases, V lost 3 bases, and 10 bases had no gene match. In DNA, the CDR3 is TGTGCCAGCAGTTTGACCCCCGGGACAGGGAAGAATGAGCAGTTCTTC. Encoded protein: CASSLTPGTGKNEQFF.

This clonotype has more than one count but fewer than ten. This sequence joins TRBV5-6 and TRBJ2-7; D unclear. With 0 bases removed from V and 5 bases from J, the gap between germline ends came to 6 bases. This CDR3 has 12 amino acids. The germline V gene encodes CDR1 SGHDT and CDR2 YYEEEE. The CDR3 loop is CASSLGVDEQYF. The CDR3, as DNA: TGTGCCAGCAGCTTGGGCGTAGACGAGCAGTACTTC.

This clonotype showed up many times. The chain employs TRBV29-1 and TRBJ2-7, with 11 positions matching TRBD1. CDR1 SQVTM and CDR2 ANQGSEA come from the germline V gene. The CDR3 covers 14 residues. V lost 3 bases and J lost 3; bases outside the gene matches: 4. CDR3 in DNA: TGCAGCGTTGAGGAGGGGACAGGGGGCTACGAGCAGTACTTC. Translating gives CSVEEGTGGYEQYF.

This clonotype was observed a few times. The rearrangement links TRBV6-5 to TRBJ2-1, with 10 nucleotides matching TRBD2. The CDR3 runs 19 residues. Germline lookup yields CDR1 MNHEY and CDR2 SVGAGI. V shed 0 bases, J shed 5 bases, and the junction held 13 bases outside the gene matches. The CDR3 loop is CASSYSRVAGGPKNNEQFF. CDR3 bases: TGTGCCAGCAGTTACTCGAGGGTAGCGGGGGGACCAAAAAACAATGAGCAGTTCTTC.

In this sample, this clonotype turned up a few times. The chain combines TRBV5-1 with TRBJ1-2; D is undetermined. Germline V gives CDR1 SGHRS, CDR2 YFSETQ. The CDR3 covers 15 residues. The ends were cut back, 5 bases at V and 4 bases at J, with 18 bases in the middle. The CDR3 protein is CASSPDGVKIYGYTF. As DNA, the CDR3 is TGCGCCAGCAGTCCGGACGGCGTGAAAATCTATGGCTACACCTTC.

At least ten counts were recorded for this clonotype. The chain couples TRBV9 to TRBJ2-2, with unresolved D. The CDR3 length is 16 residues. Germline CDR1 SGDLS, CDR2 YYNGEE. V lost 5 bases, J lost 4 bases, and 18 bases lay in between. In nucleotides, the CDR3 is TGTGCCAGCAGGCCCAATCTGGCGGACCCCACCGGGGAGCTGTTTTTT. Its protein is CASRPNLADPTGELFF.

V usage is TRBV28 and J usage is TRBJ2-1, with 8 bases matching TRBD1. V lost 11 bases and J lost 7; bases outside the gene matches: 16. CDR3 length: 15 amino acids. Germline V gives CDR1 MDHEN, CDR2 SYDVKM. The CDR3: CAGTLDGRGPNEQFF. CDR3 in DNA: TGTGCCGGCACCCTAGACGGCAGGGGGCCAAATGAGCAGTTCTTC.

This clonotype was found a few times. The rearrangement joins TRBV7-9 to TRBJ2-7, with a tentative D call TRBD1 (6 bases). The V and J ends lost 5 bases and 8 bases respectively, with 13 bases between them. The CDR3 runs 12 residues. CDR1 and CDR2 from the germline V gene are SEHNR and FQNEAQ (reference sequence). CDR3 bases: TGTGCCAGCAGCGACGGACAGACCAAGCAGTACTTC. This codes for CASSDGQTKQYF.